This T cell receptor beta chain was observed in a study of T cell changes during pregnancy in multiple sclerosis. The length of the CDR3 is 12 residues. V was trimmed by 4 bases and J by 1 base, leaving 7 bases between them. From germline, CDR1 is SQVTM and CDR2 ANQGSEA. This clone showed up just a few times. Clones were read by immunoSEQ multiplex PCR, and TCRdb kept only the in-frame ones, dropping some. The sample includes approximately 51,000 clones, 94% of them seen just once. The chain links TRBV29-1 to TRBJ1-1; D not certain. The TCR was taken from a female donor with multiple sclerosis, enrolled in a pregnancy study. The specimen comprised CD4+ T cells from peripheral blood mononuclear cells, sampled in the second trimester of pregnancy. The CDR3: CSVGWANTEAFF. Written as DNA, the CDR3 is TGCAGCGTTGGGTGGGCGAACACTGAAGCTTTCTTT.